This paragraph covers one TCR beta chain sequence. The data originate from a study of blood T cell repertoires in COVID-19. Whole-study context: The study drew acute and convalescent COVID-19 samples from the United States, Italy and Spain. PBMCs, B-cell-depleted T cells, or T cells provided the cDNA or gDNA that made up the material.

Original processing methods: The assay estimated nucleated cells by amplifying reference gene primers. The assay was immunoSEQ multiplex PCR, and TCRdb's table has in-frame clones only and misses some. V and J calls and clone size follow that table, whereas D and trimming were derived from the DNA. The table lists about 210,000 clones, around 80% of them singletons. There are 17 residues in the CDR3. J was trimmed by 1 base and V by 3 bases; bases with no gene match: 6. Germline loops: CDR1 LGHNA, CDR2 YSLEER. V gene TRBV4-3 combines with J gene TRBJ1-6; 7 bases match TRBD1. The receptor comes from a woman aged 40 to 49 with acute or convalescent COVID-19. The sequencing sample was made of peripheral blood. The CDR3 region is CASSQDLRGSYNSPLHF. The CDR3 nucleotides are TGCGCCAGCAGCCAGGACCTCAGGGGGTCCTATAATTCACCCCTCCACTTT.